Listed below are T cell receptor beta chains from one sample, sequenced in a study of OX40 agonist ivuxolimab in advanced cancers. Assay: immunoSEQ multiplex PCR; the TCRdb copy retains only in-frame clones and omits some. The sample holds about 88,000 clones; 85% are singletons and the top ten take approximately 0.22%. Sequencing used CD4+ or CD8+ T cells sorted from blood, obtained in a trial of the OX40 agonist ivuxolimab. Receptors were obtained from an adult with an advanced solid tumor such as melanoma, head and neck, liver or kidney cancer. The CDR3 runs from the conserved cysteine through the conserved F or W. Fields, in order: J gene, clone size, V gene, D gene, CDR3 DNA, CDR3 protein. D genes are given only for firm matches. Clone size is given for some rows only: seen once, a few or many times, or a class if the clone is expanded.

j_gene: TRBJ1-5
abundance: -
v_gene: TRBV6-5
d_gene: TRBD1
CDR3nt: TGTGCCAGCAGCCGGACAGGGGAGGGGTTCCAGCCCCAGCATTTT
CDR3aa: CASSRTGEGFQPQHF

j_gene: TRBJ2-1
abundance: -
v_gene: TRBV5-1
d_gene: TRBD1
CDR3nt: TGCGCCAGCAGCTTGGTTCCGGGACAGGCTAACAATGAGCAGTTCTTC
CDR3aa: CASSLVPGQANNEQFF

j_gene: TRBJ2-3
abundance: -
v_gene: TRBV7-9
d_gene: TRBD2
CDR3nt: TGTGCCAGCAGCTGGGCTAGCGGGAGGGCCTTAGCAGATACGCAGTATTTT
CDR3aa: CASSWASGRALADTQYF

j_gene: TRBJ2-5
abundance: -
v_gene: TRBV27
d_gene: -
CDR3nt: TGTGCCAGCAGTTTAGCGGACAAAGAGACCCAGTACTTC
CDR3aa: CASSLADKETQYF

j_gene: TRBJ1-1
abundance: -
v_gene: TRBV6-1
d_gene: -
CDR3nt: TGTGCCAGCAGTGCCCAACAGGGGAACACTGAAGCTTTCTTT
CDR3aa: CASSAQQGNTEAFF

j_gene: TRBJ2-2
abundance: -
v_gene: TRBV28
d_gene: -
CDR3nt: TGTGCCAGCTTTATGCAGCACACCGGGGAGCTGTTTTTT
CDR3aa: CASFMQHTGELFF

j_gene: TRBJ1-4
abundance: -
v_gene: TRBV5-1
d_gene: -
CDR3nt: TGCGCCAGCAGCTCAGGGTTTATCAGGGGAGGCGAAAAACTGTTTTTT
CDR3aa: CASSSGFIRGGEKLFF

j_gene: TRBJ2-5
abundance: few
v_gene: TRBV7-9
d_gene: TRBD1
CDR3nt: TGTGCCAGCAGCTTCGGACAGGGAGGTGCTGAGACCCAGTACTTC
CDR3aa: CASSFGQGGAETQYF

j_gene: TRBJ1-2
abundance: -
v_gene: TRBV29-1
d_gene: -
CDR3nt: TGCAGCGTTGCATACACCCGGGCCGATGGCTACACCTTC
CDR3aa: CSVAYTRADGYTF

j_gene: TRBJ2-2
abundance: -
v_gene: TRBV19
d_gene: -
CDR3nt: TGTGCCAGTAGTACTCGCCCACTCGGGGAGCTGTTTTTT
CDR3aa: CASSTRPLGELFF

j_gene: TRBJ2-7
abundance: few
v_gene: TRBV27
d_gene: -
CDR3nt: TGTGCCAGCAGCAACCAGCGGGCGGCTTGGTACTTC
CDR3aa: CASSNQRAAWYF

j_gene: TRBJ2-1
abundance: -
v_gene: TRBV15
d_gene: -
CDR3nt: TGTGCCACCAGCAGAGACGCTGGCAATGAGCAGTTCTTC
CDR3aa: CATSRDAGNEQFF

j_gene: TRBJ1-6
abundance: -
v_gene: TRBV4-1
d_gene: -
CDR3nt: TGCGCCAGCAGCCAAGGCGATTCGTTCTCCTATAATTCACCCCTCCACTTT
CDR3aa: CASSQGDSFSYNSPLHF

j_gene: TRBJ2-5
abundance: -
v_gene: TRBV2
d_gene: -
CDR3nt: TGTGCCAGCAGCGCCGGGCCGACACGCCAAGAGACCCAGTACTTC
CDR3aa: CASSAGPTRQETQYF

j_gene: TRBJ1-6
abundance: -
v_gene: TRBV9
d_gene: -
CDR3nt: TGTGCCAGCAGCCCGCGGACGGGATTGGGACCCCTCCACTTT
CDR3aa: CASSPRTGLGPLHF

j_gene: TRBJ1-6
abundance: few
v_gene: TRBV5-4
d_gene: -
CDR3nt: TGTGCCAGCAGCTTGGAGGAGGGGATCGGTTCACCCCTCCACTTT
CDR3aa: CASSLEEGIGSPLHF

j_gene: TRBJ1-2
abundance: -
v_gene: TRBV7-9
d_gene: -
CDR3nt: TGTGCCAGCAGCCTAGAGGCGGCAGCTGTTGGCTACACCTTC
CDR3aa: CASSLEAAAVGYTF

j_gene: TRBJ2-1
abundance: -
v_gene: TRBV9
d_gene: -
CDR3nt: TGTGCCAGCAGCGTATCCGGGCTAACGGGAGTCCCCGAGCAGTTCTTC
CDR3aa: CASSVSGLTGVPEQFF

j_gene: TRBJ2-3
abundance: -
v_gene: TRBV5-4
d_gene: TRBD2
CDR3nt: TGTGCCAGCAGCTCTCGGACTAGCGGGGCCAGCACAGATACGCAGTATTTT
CDR3aa: CASSSRTSGASTDTQYF

j_gene: TRBJ2-1
abundance: -
v_gene: TRBV10-1
d_gene: TRBD2
CDR3nt: TGCGCCAGCATGAGCGGGAGGCACAATGAGCAGTTCTTC
CDR3aa: CASMSGRHNEQFF

j_gene: TRBJ1-1
abundance: few
v_gene: TRBV2
d_gene: TRBD1
CDR3nt: TGTGCCAGCAGTGAGGCAGGGGGCACTTTCTTT
CDR3aa: CASSEAGGTFF

j_gene: TRBJ2-4
abundance: -
v_gene: TRBV21-1
d_gene: -
CDR3nt: TGTGCCAGCAGCGACTGTTTAACTCCACGCAATCCGCTAGCCAAAAACATTCAGTACTTC
CDR3aa: CASSDCLTPRNPLAKNIQYF

j_gene: TRBJ2-3
abundance: -
v_gene: TRBV5-1
d_gene: TRBD2
CDR3nt: TGCGCCAGCAGCAACCGGGGGGGAGCGGCGGATACGCAGTATTTT
CDR3aa: CASSNRGGAADTQYF

j_gene: TRBJ1-5
abundance: -
v_gene: TRBV5-8
d_gene: TRBD1
CDR3nt: TGTGCCAGCAGCCCGGGACAGGGGAGCAATCAGCCCCAGCATTTT
CDR3aa: CASSPGQGSNQPQHF

j_gene: TRBJ2-7
abundance: -
v_gene: TRBV14
d_gene: -
CDR3nt: TGTGCCAGCAGCCAAGGTCCGTACGAGCAGTACTTC
CDR3aa: CASSQGPYEQYF

j_gene: TRBJ1-1
abundance: -
v_gene: TRBV4-1
d_gene: -
CDR3nt: TGCGCCAGCAGCCAAGCTACAGGGAGGGGGATTAACACTGAAGCTTTCTTT
CDR3aa: CASSQATGRGINTEAFF

j_gene: TRBJ2-5
abundance: -
v_gene: TRBV2
d_gene: TRBD2
CDR3nt: TGTGCCAGCAGTCCCATGGGACTACAAGAGACCCAGTACTTC
CDR3aa: CASSPMGLQETQYF

j_gene: TRBJ1-4
abundance: -
v_gene: TRBV7-2
d_gene: -
CDR3nt: TGTGCCAGCAGCTTAGGTGTTCGGGAAAAACTGTTTTTT
CDR3aa: CASSLGVREKLFF

j_gene: TRBJ2-3
abundance: -
v_gene: TRBV9
d_gene: -
CDR3nt: TGTGCCAGCGGGTCCTTCCGCACAGATACGCAGTATTTT
CDR3aa: CASGSFRTDTQYF

j_gene: TRBJ1-2
abundance: once
v_gene: TRBV27
d_gene: -
CDR3nt: TGTGCCAGCTATACGCCGGGACTGAACTATGGCTACACCTTC
CDR3aa: CASYTPGLNYGYTF

j_gene: TRBJ1-5
abundance: few
v_gene: TRBV2
d_gene: -
CDR3nt: TGTGCCAGCAGTGAGTTGGGTTCCCAGCCCCAGCATTTT
CDR3aa: CASSELGSQPQHF

j_gene: TRBJ2-3
abundance: -
v_gene: TRBV5-4
d_gene: -
CDR3nt: TGTGCCAGCAAAAACGTCGGGAGCACAGATACGCAGTATTTT
CDR3aa: CASKNVGSTDTQYF

j_gene: TRBJ2-3
abundance: -
v_gene: TRBV14
d_gene: TRBD1
CDR3nt: TGTGCCAGCAGCCTTCCCGGGACAGGGGGCACAGATACGCAGTATTTT
CDR3aa: CASSLPGTGGTDTQYF

j_gene: TRBJ1-4
abundance: -
v_gene: TRBV9
d_gene: -
CDR3nt: TGTGCCAGCAACAGGGACGAAAATGAAAAACTGTTTTTT
CDR3aa: CASNRDENEKLFF

j_gene: TRBJ2-1
abundance: -
v_gene: TRBV30
d_gene: -
CDR3nt: TGTGCCTGGAGTTCGGAGGGAAGGGGCTACAATGAGCAGTTCTTC
CDR3aa: CAWSSEGRGYNEQFF

j_gene: TRBJ1-2
abundance: -
v_gene: TRBV7-2
d_gene: -
CDR3nt: TGTGCCAGCAGCCCCCGTGGGGGCTACACCTTC
CDR3aa: CASSPRGGYTF

j_gene: TRBJ2-5
abundance: -
v_gene: TRBV29-1
d_gene: -
CDR3nt: TGCAGCGTTGGTGAAGAGACCCAGTACTTC
CDR3aa: CSVGEETQYF

j_gene: TRBJ1-3
abundance: -
v_gene: TRBV6-5
d_gene: -
CDR3nt: TGTGCCAGCAGACCTGTTGATACAGCTGGAAACACCATATATTTT
CDR3aa: CASRPVDTAGNTIYF

j_gene: TRBJ2-1
abundance: -
v_gene: TRBV15
d_gene: TRBD2
CDR3nt: TGTGCCACCAGCAGAGAGGGACTAGCTAGTGAGCAGTTCTTC
CDR3aa: CATSREGLASEQFF

j_gene: TRBJ2-5
abundance: -
v_gene: TRBV27
d_gene: TRBD1
CDR3nt: TGTGCCAGCAGTTCAACCAGGGGGCCAGAGACCCAGTACTTC
CDR3aa: CASSSTRGPETQYF

j_gene: TRBJ2-1
abundance: -
v_gene: TRBV7-2
d_gene: -
CDR3nt: TGTGCCAGCAGCTTACTAGCAGGCAGCTCCTACAATGAGCAGTTCTTC
CDR3aa: CASSLLAGSSYNEQFF

j_gene: TRBJ2-1
abundance: -
v_gene: TRBV5-8
d_gene: TRBD2
CDR3nt: TGTGCCAGCAGCACCTATTTAGCGGGGGCGATCAATGAGCAGTTCTTC
CDR3aa: CASSTYLAGAINEQFF

j_gene: TRBJ1-2
abundance: -
v_gene: TRBV5-6
d_gene: TRBD1
CDR3nt: TGTGCCAGCAGTTTATACATGGCCGGGACAGGGGTCTATGGCTACACCTTC
CDR3aa: CASSLYMAGTGVYGYTF

j_gene: TRBJ2-2
abundance: -
v_gene: TRBV7-3
d_gene: TRBD2
CDR3nt: TGTGCCAGCAGCTCCTCGGGACTAGCGGGAGGGGCCGGGGAGCTGTTTTTT
CDR3aa: CASSSSGLAGGAGELFF

j_gene: TRBJ2-2
abundance: -
v_gene: TRBV7-6
d_gene: -
CDR3nt: TGTGCCAGCAGCCCCCCTAGGCAGCTAACGAACACCGGGGAGCTGTTTTTT
CDR3aa: CASSPPRQLTNTGELFF

j_gene: TRBJ1-1
abundance: -
v_gene: TRBV19
d_gene: TRBD1
CDR3nt: TGTGCCAGTAGTATTCGGACAGGGGGCACTGAAGCTTTCTTT
CDR3aa: CASSIRTGGTEAFF

j_gene: TRBJ2-5
abundance: once
v_gene: TRBV7-3
d_gene: -
CDR3nt: TGTGCCAGCAGCCGAGGGATCTCGGAGACCCAGTACTTC
CDR3aa: CASSRGISETQYF

j_gene: TRBJ1-2
abundance: -
v_gene: TRBV11-2
d_gene: -
CDR3nt: TGTGCCAGCAGCTTAGGACCGCCTGGCTATGGCTACACCTTC
CDR3aa: CASSLGPPGYGYTF